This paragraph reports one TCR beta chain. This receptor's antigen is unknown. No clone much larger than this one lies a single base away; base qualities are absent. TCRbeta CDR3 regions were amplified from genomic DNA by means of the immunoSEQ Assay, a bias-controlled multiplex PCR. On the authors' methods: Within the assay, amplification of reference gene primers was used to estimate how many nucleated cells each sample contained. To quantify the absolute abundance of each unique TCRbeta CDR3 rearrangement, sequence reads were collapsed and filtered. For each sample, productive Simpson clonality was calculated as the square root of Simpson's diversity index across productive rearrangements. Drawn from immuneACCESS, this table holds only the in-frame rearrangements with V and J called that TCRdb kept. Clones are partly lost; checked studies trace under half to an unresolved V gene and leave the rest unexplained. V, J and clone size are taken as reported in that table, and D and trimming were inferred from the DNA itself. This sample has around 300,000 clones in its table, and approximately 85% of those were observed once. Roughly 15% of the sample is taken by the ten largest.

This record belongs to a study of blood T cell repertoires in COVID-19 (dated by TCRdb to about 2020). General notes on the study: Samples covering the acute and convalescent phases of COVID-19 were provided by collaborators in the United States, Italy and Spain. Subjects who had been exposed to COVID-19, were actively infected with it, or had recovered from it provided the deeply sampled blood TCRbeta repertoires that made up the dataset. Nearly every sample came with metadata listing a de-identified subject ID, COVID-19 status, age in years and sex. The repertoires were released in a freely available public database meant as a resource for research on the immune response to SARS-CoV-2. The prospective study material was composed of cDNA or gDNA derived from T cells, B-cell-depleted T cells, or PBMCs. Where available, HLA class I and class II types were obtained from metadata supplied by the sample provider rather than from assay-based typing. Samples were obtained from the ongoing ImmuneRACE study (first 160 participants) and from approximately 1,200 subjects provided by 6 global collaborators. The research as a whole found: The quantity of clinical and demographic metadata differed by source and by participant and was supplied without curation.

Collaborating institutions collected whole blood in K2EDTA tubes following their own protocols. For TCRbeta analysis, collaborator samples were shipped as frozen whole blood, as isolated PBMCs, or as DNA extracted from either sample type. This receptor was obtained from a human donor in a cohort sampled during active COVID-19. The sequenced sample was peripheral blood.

CDR3 reads: CASRGGLVPLADTQYF. The DNA is as follows: TGTGCCAGCAGGGGGGGACTAGTCCCTCTCGCAGATACGCAGTATTTT. The chain joins TRBV2 to TRBJ2-3, with 8 junctional bases fitting TRBD2. CDR1 SNHLY and CDR2 FYNNEI were looked up in the germline V gene. Taken from cysteine to phenylalanine, the CDR3 has 16 residues. Of all the DNA, just the CDR3 is kept, 48 bases in frame from base 1. Trimmed from V: 6 bases; trimmed from J: 4 bases; junction bases lacking a gene match: 12.